The rows below give T cell receptor beta chains drawn from one sample of a study of T-cell reconstitution after alpha-beta-depleted transplantation in children. TCRdb used MiXCR to reprocess the PCR reads, holding one entry per CDR3 protein. Of a few hundred thousand distinct CDR3 sequences in the sample, 9.5% to 13% were seen once. Here the sequenced sample was PBMCs, taken before TCRalphabeta/CD19-depleted stem cell transplant. The receptors derive from a child younger than two with acute myeloid leukemia, due to receive a stem cell transplant. Both conserved end residues are part of each CDR3. A D gene is named only where the DNA matches it firmly. Not all rows give a size; the values are once, few, many and, for expanded clones, a class.

V gene,J gene,clone size,D gene,CDR3 DNA,CDR3 protein
TRBV5-5,TRBJ2-5,many,.,TGTGCCAGCAGCTTGATCCCGGTATGGCGGGAGACCCAGTACTTC,CASSLIPVWRETQYF
TRBV30,TRBJ2-3,.,TRBD1,TGTGCCTGGAGTCTGGGACAGCTCACCGGTACGCAGTATTTT,CAWSLGQLTGTQYF
TRBV20-1,TRBJ1-4,many,.,TGCAGTGCTAGACCCAAGGGAGGTCTGGGGCGTAATGAAAAACTGTTTTTT,CSARPKGGLGRNEKLFF
TRBV20-1,TRBJ2-2,many,TRBD1,TGCAGTGCTAGAGAGGACAGGTCGAACACCGGGGAGCTGTTTTTT,CSAREDRSNTGELFF
TRBV7-8,TRBJ2-1,.,.,TGTGCCAGCAGCTCCCGTCCGTGGCGGTCGAATGAGCAGTTCTTC,CASSSRPWRSNEQFF
TRBV28,TRBJ2-3,many,TRBD2,TGTGCCAGCAGTTTCCCTAGCGGGAGGGATACAGATACGCAGTATTTT,CASSFPSGRDTDTQYF
TRBV28,TRBJ2-5,many,.,TGTGCCAGCAAACTCCGGGACTTCCCGCAAGCGACCCAGTACTTC,CASKLRDFPQATQYF
TRBV7-9,TRBJ2-1,once,TRBD2,TGTGCCAGCTACACCACTAGCGGCCCCTCCTCTACGGGCTCCTACAATGAGCAGTTCTTC,CASYTTSGPSSTGSYNEQFF
TRBV5-1,TRBJ2-2,many,TRBD1,TGCGCCAGCAGCATCACAGCCCGGGACAGGGTTCCCGGGGAGCTGTTTTTT,CASSITARDRVPGELFF
TRBV5-1,TRBJ2-3,many,TRBD2,TGCGCCAGCAGTCCCGGACTAGCGGGAGGGCCAGGGGATACGCAGTATTTT,CASSPGLAGGPGDTQYF
TRBV18,TRBJ2-5,many,.,TGTGCCAGCTCACCCCGGGAAGAGACCCAGTACTTC,CASSPREETQYF
TRBV4-2,TRBJ1-1,many,TRBD1,TGTGCCAGCAGCCCGGTCGAAAGGACAGGGAGGACTGAAGCTTTCTTT,CASSPVERTGRTEAFF
TRBV29-1,TRBJ1-1,many,.,TGCAGCGTCGACCAAAGGACCTCTGAAGCTTTCTTT,CSVDQRTSEAFF
TRBV11-3,TRBJ1-6,.,.,TGTGCCAGCAGCTTATCCGGCGAAGGACAGTTTTCACCCCTCCACTTT,CASSLSGEGQFSPLHF
TRBV20-1,TRBJ2-2,many,TRBD2,TGCAGTGCTAGGCCCCCTATGGCGGGGGGGCCCGGGGAGCTGTTTTTT,CSARPPMAGGPGELFF
TRBV14,TRBJ2-3,many,.,TGTGCCAGCAGCCAAGAGGGGCTAGGAGGAGATACGCAGTATTTT,CASSQEGLGGDTQYF
TRBV7-2,TRBJ1-2,many,.,TGTGCCAGCAGCTTACACGAGGGGGGGACGGAAGGCTACACCTTC,CASSLHEGGTEGYTF
TRBV30,TRBJ2-7,few,TRBD1,TGTGCCTGGAGTGGGGGACAGTACGAGCAGTACTTC,CAWSGGQYEQYF
TRBV9,TRBJ2-7,many,TRBD2,TGTGCCAGCAGCGTAGCTCCGACTAGCTGGGCCGAGCAGTACTTC,CASSVAPTSWAEQYF
TRBV14,TRBJ2-3,many,TRBD2,TGTGCCAGCAGCCTCCGACTAGCGAGCACCTCTAGCACAGATACGCAGTATTTT,CASSLRLASTSSTDTQYF
TRBV7-2,TRBJ2-4,many,TRBD2,TGTGCCAGCAGCCTCTCGATAGCGGGAGCCAAAAACATTCAGTACTTC,CASSLSIAGAKNIQYF
TRBV4-2,TRBJ1-3,many,.,TGTGCCAGCAGCCATCAGGAGGCTCGAGAAAACACCATATATTTT,CASSHQEARENTIYF